This entry is about one TCR beta chain. Its specificity is unknown. The data are from a study of CD8+ T cells in alopecia areata. Extraction of RNA preceded its reverse transcription into cDNA, which served as the sequencing template. TCRdb's table, derived via immunoSEQ multiplex PCR, lists solely in-frame clones and lacks some. The sample records about 19,000 clones, more than 60% being singletons. General study findings and limits: The study found TCR sharing across patients less clear than in mice, possibly for HLA reasons. Normal skin contains resident alphabeta T cells, and these are also sequenced in scalp samples.

Across 4 to 6 patients, CD4+ cells underwent sorting into CD25+CD127- cells. It was from alopecia areata patients that lesional scalp punch biopsies and peripheral blood were collected. From PBMCs, CD4+ and CD8+ T cells were sorted. The V gene's germline CDR1 is MDHEN and CDR2 SYDVKM. Trimming cost V 6 bases and J 2 bases, with 23 bases left between them. This CDR3 spans 18 amino acids. Input material: CD4+ Tregs sorted from blood. This sequence was found in a human donor with alopecia areata. The rearrangement joins TRBV28 to TRBJ2-4; the D call may be TRBD1 or TRBD2 (6 bases each). CDR3 sequence (DNA): TGTGCCAGCAGCAACCTACTACATCTAGGGGGGCCCAAAAACATTCAGTACTTC. Translation gives CASSNLLHLGGPKNIQYF.